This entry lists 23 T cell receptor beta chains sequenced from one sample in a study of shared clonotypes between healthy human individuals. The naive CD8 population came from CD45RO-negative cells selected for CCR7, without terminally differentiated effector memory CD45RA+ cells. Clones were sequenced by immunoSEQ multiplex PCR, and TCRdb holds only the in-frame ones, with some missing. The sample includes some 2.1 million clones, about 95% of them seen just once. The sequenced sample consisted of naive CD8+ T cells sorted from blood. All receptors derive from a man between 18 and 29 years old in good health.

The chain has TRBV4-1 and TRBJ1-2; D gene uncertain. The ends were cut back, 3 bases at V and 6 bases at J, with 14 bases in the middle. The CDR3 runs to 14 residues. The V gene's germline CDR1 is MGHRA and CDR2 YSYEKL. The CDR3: CASSHNSVNDGYTF. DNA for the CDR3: TGCGCCAGCAGCCACAACAGCGTAAATGATGGCTACACCTTC.

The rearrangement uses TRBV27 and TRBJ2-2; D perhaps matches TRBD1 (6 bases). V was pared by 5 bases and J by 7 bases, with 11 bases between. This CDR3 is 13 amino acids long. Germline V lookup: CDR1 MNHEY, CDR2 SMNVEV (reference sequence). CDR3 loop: CASSTQGNGELFF. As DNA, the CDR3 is TGTGCCAGCAGTACCCAGGGGAACGGGGAGCTGTTTTTT.

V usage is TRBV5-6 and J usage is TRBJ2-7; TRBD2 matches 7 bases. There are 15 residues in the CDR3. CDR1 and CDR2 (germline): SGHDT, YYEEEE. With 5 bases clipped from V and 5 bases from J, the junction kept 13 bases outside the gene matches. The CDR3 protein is CASSAGTTSLDEQYF. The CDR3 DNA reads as TGTGCCAGCAGTGCCGGGACTACCTCTTTGGACGAGCAGTACTTC. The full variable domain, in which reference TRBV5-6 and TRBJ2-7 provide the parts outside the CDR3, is DAGVTQSPTHLIKTRGQQVTLRCSPKSGHDTVSWYQQALGQGPQFIFQYYEEEERQRGNFPDRFSGHQFPNYSSELNVNALLLGDSALYLCASSAGTTSLDEQYFGPGTRLTVT.

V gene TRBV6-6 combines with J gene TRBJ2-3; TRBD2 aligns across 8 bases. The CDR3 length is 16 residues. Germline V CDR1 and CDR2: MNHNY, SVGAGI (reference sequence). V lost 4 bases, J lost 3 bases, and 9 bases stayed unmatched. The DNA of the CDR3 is TGTGCCAGCAGTTGGCCGGCGGGAGGTGGGACAGATACGCAGTATTTT. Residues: CASSWPAGGGTDTQYF.

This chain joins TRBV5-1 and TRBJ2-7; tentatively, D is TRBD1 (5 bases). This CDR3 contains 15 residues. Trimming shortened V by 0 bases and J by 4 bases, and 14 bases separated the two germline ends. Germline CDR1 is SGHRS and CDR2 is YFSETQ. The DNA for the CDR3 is TGCGCCAGCAGCTTGGATCAGGGTCCCCTTTACGAGCAGTACTTC. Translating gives CASSLDQGPLYEQYF.

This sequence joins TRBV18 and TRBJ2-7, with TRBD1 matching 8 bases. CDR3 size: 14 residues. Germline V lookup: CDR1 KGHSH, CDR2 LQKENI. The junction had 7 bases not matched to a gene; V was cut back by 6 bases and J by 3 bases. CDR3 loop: CASSPDRANYEQYF. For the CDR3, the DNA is TGTGCCAGCTCCCCGGACAGGGCGAACTACGAGCAGTACTTC.

CDR3 bases: TGTGCCAGCAGCTTGGGACTGAGGACTGAAGCTTTCTTT. It codes for CASSLGLRTEAFF. V gene TRBV5-8 combines with J gene TRBJ1-1; unclear D gene. There are 13 residues in the CDR3. Trimming removed 0 bases from V and 5 bases from J, with 8 bases in between. Germline assignment: CDR1 SGHTS and CDR2 YDEGEE.

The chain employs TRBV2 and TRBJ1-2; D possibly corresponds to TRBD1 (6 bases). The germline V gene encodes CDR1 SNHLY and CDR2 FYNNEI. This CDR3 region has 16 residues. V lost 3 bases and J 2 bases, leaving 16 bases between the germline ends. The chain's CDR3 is CASSEAGATINYGYTF. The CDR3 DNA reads TGTGCCAGCAGTGAGGCAGGGGCTACCATAAACTATGGCTACACCTTC.

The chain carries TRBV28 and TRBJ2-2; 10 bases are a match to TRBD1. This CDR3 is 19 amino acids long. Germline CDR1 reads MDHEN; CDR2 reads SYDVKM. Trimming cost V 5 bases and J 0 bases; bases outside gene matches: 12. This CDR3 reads CASSTLLSGQGANTGELFF. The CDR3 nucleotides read TGTGCCAGCAGTACCCTCCTTTCTGGACAGGGGGCGAACACCGGGGAGCTGTTTTTT.

The CDR3 coding sequence is TGTGCCAGCAGGGCAACAGGCGATAATTCACCCCTCCACTTT. Encoded protein: CASRATGDNSPLHF. The rearrangement uses TRBV28 and TRBJ1-6; D possibly corresponds to TRBD1 (5 bases). V was cut by 6 bases and J by 5 bases, with 11 bases left in between. There are 14 residues in the CDR3. Germline-derived CDR1 and CDR2 are MDHEN and SYDVKM. Combining the CDR3 with reference TRBV28 and TRBJ1-6 gives the whole variable domain DVKVTQSSRYLVKRTGEKVFLECVQDMDHENMFWYRQDPGLGLRLIYFSYDVKMKEKGDIPEGYSVSREKKERFSLILESASTNQTSMYLCASRATGDNSPLHFGNGTRLTVT.

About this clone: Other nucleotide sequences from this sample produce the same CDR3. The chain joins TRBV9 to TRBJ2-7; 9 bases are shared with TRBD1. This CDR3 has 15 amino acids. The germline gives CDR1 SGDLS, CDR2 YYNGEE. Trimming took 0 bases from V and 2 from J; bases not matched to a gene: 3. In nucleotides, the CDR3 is TGTGCCAGCAGCGTAGAAGGGACAGGGCCCTACGAGCAGTACTTC. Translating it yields CASSVEGTGPYEQYF.

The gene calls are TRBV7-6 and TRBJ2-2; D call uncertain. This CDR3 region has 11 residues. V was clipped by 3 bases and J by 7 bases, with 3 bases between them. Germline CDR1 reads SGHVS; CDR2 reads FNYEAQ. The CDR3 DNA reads TGTGCCAGCAGCTTTAACGGGGAGCTGTTTTTT. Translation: CASSFNGELFF.

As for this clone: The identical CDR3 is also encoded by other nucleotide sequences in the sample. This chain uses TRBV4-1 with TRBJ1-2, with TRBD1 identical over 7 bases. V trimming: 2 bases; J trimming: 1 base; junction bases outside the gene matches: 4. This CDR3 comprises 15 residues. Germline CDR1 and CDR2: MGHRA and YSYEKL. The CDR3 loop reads CASSQRTGGNYGYTF. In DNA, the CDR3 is TGCGCCAGCAGCCAAAGGACAGGCGGTAACTATGGCTACACCTTC.

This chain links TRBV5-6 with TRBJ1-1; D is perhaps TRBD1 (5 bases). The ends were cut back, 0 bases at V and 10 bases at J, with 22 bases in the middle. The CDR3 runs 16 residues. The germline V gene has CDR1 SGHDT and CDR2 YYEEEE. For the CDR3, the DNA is TGTGCCAGCAGCTTGGGAACAGGATTCCCTTTGATGGGAGCTTTCTTT. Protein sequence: CASSLGTGFPLMGAFF. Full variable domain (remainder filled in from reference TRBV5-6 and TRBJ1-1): DAGVTQSPTHLIKTRGQQVTLRCSPKSGHDTVSWYQQALGQGPQFIFQYYEEEERQRGNFPDRFSGHQFPNYSSELNVNALLLGDSALYLCASSLGTGFPLMGAFFGQGTRLTVV.

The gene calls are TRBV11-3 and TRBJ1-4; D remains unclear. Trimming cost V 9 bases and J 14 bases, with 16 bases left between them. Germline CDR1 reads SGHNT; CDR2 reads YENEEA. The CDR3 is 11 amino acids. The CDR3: CARSDVGRLFF. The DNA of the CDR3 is TGTGCCAGATCGGACGTCGGGAGGCTGTTTTTT.

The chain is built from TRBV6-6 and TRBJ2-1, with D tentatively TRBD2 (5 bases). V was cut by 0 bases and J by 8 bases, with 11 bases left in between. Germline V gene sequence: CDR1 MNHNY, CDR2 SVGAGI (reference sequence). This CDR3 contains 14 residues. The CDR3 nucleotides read TGTGCCAGCAGTTACTCTTTCGGGAATGATGAGCAGTTCTTC. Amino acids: CASSYSFGNDEQFF.

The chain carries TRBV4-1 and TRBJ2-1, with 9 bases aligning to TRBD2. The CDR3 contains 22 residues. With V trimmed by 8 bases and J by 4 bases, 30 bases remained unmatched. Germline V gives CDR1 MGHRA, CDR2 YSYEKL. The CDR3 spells CASRLSDPTVGSETSGYNEQFF. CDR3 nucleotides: TGCGCCAGCCGCCTCTCAGACCCGACAGTCGGGTCGGAGACTAGCGGATACAATGAGCAGTTCTTC.

The CDR3 sequence is CASSQDQVNYGYTF. CDR3 bases: TGCGCCAGCAGCCAAGACCAGGTGAACTATGGCTACACCTTC. The chain employs TRBV4-3 and TRBJ1-2; D remains ambiguous. Germline V gives CDR1 LGHNA, CDR2 YSLEER. The CDR3 runs to 14 residues. Trimming cost V 0 bases and J 2 bases, with 7 bases left between them.

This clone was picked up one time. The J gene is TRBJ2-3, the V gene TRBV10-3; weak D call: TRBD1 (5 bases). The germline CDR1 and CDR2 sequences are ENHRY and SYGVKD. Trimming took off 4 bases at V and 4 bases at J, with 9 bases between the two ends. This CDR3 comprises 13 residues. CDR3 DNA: TGTGCCATCAGTGGCAGGGTGGCAGATACGCAGTATTTT. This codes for CAISGRVADTQYF.

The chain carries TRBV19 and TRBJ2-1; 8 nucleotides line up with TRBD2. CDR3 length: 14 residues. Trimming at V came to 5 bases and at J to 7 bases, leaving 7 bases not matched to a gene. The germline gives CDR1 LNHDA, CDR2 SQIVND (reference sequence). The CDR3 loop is CASSLGGGRNEQFF. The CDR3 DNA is TGTGCCAGTAGTCTGGGGGGCGGGAGGAATGAGCAGTTCTTC.

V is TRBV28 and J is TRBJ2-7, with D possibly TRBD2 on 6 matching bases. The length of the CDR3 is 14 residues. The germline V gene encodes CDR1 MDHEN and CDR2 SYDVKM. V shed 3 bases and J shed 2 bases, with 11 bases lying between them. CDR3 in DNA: TGTGCCAGCAGTTTCCGGGACTTAACCTACGAGCAGTACTTC. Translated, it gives CASSFRDLTYEQYF.

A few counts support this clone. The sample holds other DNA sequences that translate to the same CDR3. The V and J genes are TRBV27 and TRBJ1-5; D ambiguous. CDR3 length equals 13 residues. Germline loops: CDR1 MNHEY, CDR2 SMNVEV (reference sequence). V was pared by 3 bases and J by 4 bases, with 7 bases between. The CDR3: CASSFTGNQPQHF. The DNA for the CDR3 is TGTGCCAGCAGTTTCACGGGGAATCAGCCCCAGCATTTT.

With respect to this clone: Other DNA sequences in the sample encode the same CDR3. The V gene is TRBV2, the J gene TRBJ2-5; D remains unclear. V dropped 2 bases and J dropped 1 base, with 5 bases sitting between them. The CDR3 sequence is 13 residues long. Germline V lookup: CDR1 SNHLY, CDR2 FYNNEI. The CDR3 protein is CASSEPPQETQYF. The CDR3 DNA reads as TGTGCCAGCAGTGAACCCCCCCAAGAGACCCAGTACTTC.